What follows is one TCR beta chain and its context. The antigen remains unidentified. At one of its ends the junction is not consistent with the germline gene, which may arise from a read error. DNA and RNA were both co-extracted from approximately 20-30 mg of bulk tissue that had not been sorted. Five separate regions of each tumor underwent sampling. Germline CDR1 and CDR2: MGHRA and YSYEKL. CDR3 length: 16 amino acids. The data stem from a study of tumor-infiltrating lymphocytes in primary liver carcinoma. Whole-study findings and limits: Tumor-adjacent and tumor-blood pairs showed less overlap than tumor region pairs.

Priming with a constant-region primer yielded TCR beta cDNA from about 450 ng total RNA. Three nested multiplex PCR rounds of slightly modified ARM-PCR generated TCR beta libraries. The first two PCR rounds used TRBV1-TRBV30 forward primers with a C-beta reverse primer, about 10 cycles each. In TCRdb, the multiplex PCR reads were re-called with MiXCR into one record per CDR3 protein. Of 100,000 to 150,000 distinct CDR3 sequences listed, 64% are singletons. The chain employs TRBV4-1 and TRBJ2-5; TRBD2 might be the D (6 bases). Sequencing was carried out using liver tumor tissue from sampling region 3. This sample's subset: tumor region T3, left-lateral pole. The clonotype comes from a woman aged 60-75 years with primary liver carcinoma and hepatitis B virus infection. The CDR3 spells CANSQDRTTGQETQYF. The CDR3 nucleotides read TGTGCCAACAGCCAAGATAGGACTACCGGCCAAGAGACCCAGTACTTC.